These 3 T cell receptor beta chains came from one sample sequenced in a study of CD8 T cells in Susac syndrome. With random hexamers, roughly 0.5 to 1 ug RNA was reverse transcribed. TCRdb reprocessed the immunoSEQ multiplex PCR reads with MiXCR, giving one entry per CDR3 protein. The table includes roughly 200,000 distinct CDR3 sequences, around 94% detected once. The sequencing sample was made of CD4+ T cells from PBMCs. All receptors come from a human donor with Susac syndrome.

J is TRBJ2-5 and V is TRBV5-6; 7 nucleotides line up with TRBD2. CDR1 SGHDT and CDR2 YYEEEE come from the germline V gene. The CDR3 length is 13 residues. With V trimmed by 7 bases and J by 3 bases, 6 bases remained unmatched. The CDR3 region is CASELSGKETQYF. The CDR3 region has the DNA TGTGCCAGCGAACTGAGCGGGAAAGAGACCCAGTACTTC.

The CDR3 region is CASSSGTGQQEQYF. For the CDR3, the DNA is TGTGCCAGCAGCTCCGGGACAGGGCAACAAGAGCAGTACTTC. The rearrangement links TRBV5-4 to TRBJ2-7; 9 nucleotides agree with TRBD1. This CDR3 is 14 amino acids long. Germline values: CDR1 SGHNT, CDR2 YYREEE (reference sequence). With 3 bases clipped from V and 7 bases from J, the junction kept 8 bases outside the gene matches.

The chain is built from TRBV30 and TRBJ2-7; possibly TRBD1 for D (6 bases). In germline, CDR1 is GTSNPN, CDR2 SVGIG (reference sequence). The CDR3 sequence is 12 residues long. Trimming took 5 bases from V and 8 from J, leaving 16 bases between them. The CDR3, as DNA: TGTGCCTGGGCCGCACAGGGTGATAAGCAGTACTTC. It yields the protein CAWAAQGDKQYF.